One sample yielded the 24 T cell receptor beta chains listed below, sequenced in a study of shared clonotypes between healthy human individuals. Naive CD8 cells were CD45RO-negative, positively selected for CCR7, excluding terminally differentiated effector memory CD45RA+ cells. This table comes from immunoSEQ multiplex PCR, and its TCRdb copy is limited to in-frame clones, with some not included. This sample has roughly 2.1 million clones, with about 93% found just once. The sequenced sample was naive CD8+ T cells from PBMCs. These receptors were obtained from a man younger than 30 in good health. Some clones in this sample may be carry-over from other donors' samples.

The V call is TRBV6-6, the J call TRBJ1-4; a weak D match, TRBD1 (5 bases). V lost 5 bases to trimming and J lost 0 bases, with 13 bases between them. Germline V lookup: CDR1 MNHNY, CDR2 SVGAGI (reference sequence). The CDR3 sequence is 16 residues long. The CDR3 DNA follows: TGTGCCAGCAGTGGGACTTCCTGGGCAACTAATGAAAAACTGTTTTTT. It translates to CASSGTSWATNEKLFF.

This clone was detected a few times. The chain recombines TRBV4-1 with TRBJ1-1, with unresolved D. The V gene's germline CDR1 is MGHRA and CDR2 YSYEKL. The CDR3 has 15 residues. V was pared by 0 bases and J by 0 bases, with 8 bases between. The CDR3 coding sequence is TGCGCCAGCAGCCAAGAGGAAGGCATGAACACTGAAGCTTTCTTT. Translating it yields CASSQEEGMNTEAFF.

About this clone itself: Compared with germline, one end of the junction differs, possibly owing to a read error. The rearrangement links TRBV30 to TRBJ2-2, with TRBD1 identical over 8 bases. The CDR3 has 13 residues. The germline CDR1 and CDR2 sequences are GTSNPN and SVGIG (reference sequence). The CDR3 DNA reads TGTGCCCGGAGACAGGGGAGAACCGGGGAGCTGTTTTTT. It translates to CARRQGRTGELFF.

The chain recombines TRBV6-1 with TRBJ1-5; TRBD1 might be the D (5 bases). Trimming stripped 1 base from V and 4 bases from J, with 11 bases between. The CDR3 is 15 residues long. Germline V gives CDR1 MNHNS, CDR2 SASEGT. The CDR3 nucleotides are TGTGCCAGCAGTGAAGACCCCGGGGGTAATCAGCCCCAGCATTTT. Encoded protein: CASSEDPGGNQPQHF.

The J gene is TRBJ2-7, the V gene TRBV27, with TRBD1 as a possible D gene (5 bases). The V and J ends lost 8 bases and 2 bases respectively, with 13 bases between them. CDR3 length: 13 amino acids. CDR1 and CDR2 (germline): MNHEY, SMNVEV (reference sequence). The CDR3 nucleotides are TGTGCCAGCGGATTGGGGCCGACCTACGAGCAGTACTTC. Encoded protein: CASGLGPTYEQYF.

V is TRBV7-2 and J is TRBJ1-1, with TRBD1 matching 7 bases. With 1 base clipped from V and 4 bases from J, the junction kept 6 bases outside the gene matches. Germline CDR1 is SGHTA and CDR2 is FQGNSA. The CDR3 runs to 15 residues. Here the CDR3 DNA reads TGTGCCAGCAGCTTAGACAGGGGCCCTGTCACTGAAGCTTTCTTT. Its protein product is CASSLDRGPVTEAFF.

The chain uses TRBV28 and TRBJ2-5; no clear D. Per the germline V gene, CDR1 is MDHEN and CDR2 is SYDVKM. The V gene lost 1 base and the J gene lost 2 bases, with 17 bases spanning the gap. The CDR3 has 17 amino acids. CDR3 sequence: CASSLFLASPEQETQYF. CDR3 DNA sequence: TGTGCCAGCAGTTTATTTCTGGCTTCCCCCGAACAAGAGACCCAGTACTTC.

V gene TRBV7-6 combines with J gene TRBJ1-1; the D is unclear. CDR1 SGHVS and CDR2 FNYEAQ come from the germline V gene. Trimming took off 0 bases at V and 1 base at J, with 6 bases between the two ends. The CDR3 is made up of 14 amino acids. CDR3 sequence reads: CASSLAGKNTEAFF. CDR3 bases: TGTGCCAGCAGCTTAGCGGGCAAGAACACTGAAGCTTTCTTT.

This clone was seen only once. This specimen includes other DNA sequences encoding the same CDR3. The chain uses TRBV27 and TRBJ2-7, with a possible D match to TRBD2 (5 bases). V was shortened by 6 bases and J by 2 bases, with 11 bases between the two germline ends. This CDR3 has 13 residues. CDR1 MNHEY and CDR2 SMNVEV come from the germline V gene (reference sequence). CDR3 sequence: CASSSGLPYEQYF. Here the CDR3 DNA reads TGTGCCAGCAGCTCCGGACTCCCCTACGAGCAGTACTTC.

The rearrangement uses TRBV13 and TRBJ2-3; D is unresolved. V dropped 5 bases and J dropped 14 bases, with 17 bases sitting between them. Per germline, CDR1 PRHDT and CDR2 FYEKMQ (reference sequence). The CDR3 is 12 amino acids. As DNA, the CDR3 is TGTGCCAGCAGCCCCGACGGCCTTGGCGGGTATTTT. It is translated as CASSPDGLGGYF.

V is TRBV5-1 and J is TRBJ1-4, with D perhaps TRBD1 (6 bases). The V end lost 2 bases, the J end lost 3 bases, and 23 bases lay between the germline ends. This CDR3 region has 19 residues. Germline lookup yields CDR1 SGHRS and CDR2 YFSETQ. The DNA of the CDR3 is TGCGCCAGCAGCTTATTGTCCCAACAGGGATCGGCGTCTAATGAAAAACTGTTTTTT. Translated, it gives CASSLLSQQGSASNEKLFF.

The chain employs TRBV4-2 and TRBJ2-1, with D possibly being TRBD2 (5 bases). V shed 3 bases and J shed 8 bases, with 14 bases lying between them. Germline V lookup: CDR1 LGHNA, CDR2 YNFKEQ. The CDR3 is 14 amino acids. The CDR3 region is CASSQSAFGDEQFF. The CDR3 region has the DNA TGTGCCAGCAGCCAGTCAGCTTTCGGGGATGAGCAGTTCTTC.

This chain joins TRBV29-1 and TRBJ2-7; 8 bases are a match to TRBD2. J gave up 1 base and V 4 bases, and 6 bases lay outside the gene matches. CDR3 size: 14 residues. Germline V gene lookup returns CDR1 SQVTM and CDR2 ANQGSEA. CDR3 residues: CSVVGGRISYEQYF. The CDR3 region has the DNA TGCAGCGTTGTTGGCGGGAGGATATCCTACGAGCAGTACTTC.

This sequence joins TRBV7-9 and TRBJ2-2, with 7 bases matching TRBD2. Germline-derived CDR1 and CDR2 are SEHNR and FQNEAQ (reference sequence). The CDR3 extends over 16 amino acids. The V and J ends lost 4 bases and 4 bases, in that order; junction bases with no gene match: 9. CDR3 protein: CASSSKGGASTGELFF. The CDR3 nucleotides are TGTGCCAGCAGCTCCAAGGGAGGGGCGAGCACCGGGGAGCTGTTTTTT.

This clone appeared once. The rearrangement links TRBV6-6 to TRBJ2-1; D possibly corresponds to TRBD1 (7 bases). Trimming removed 10 bases at V and 4 bases at J, with 20 bases between. Germline V CDR1 and CDR2: MNHNY, SVGAGI (reference sequence). This CDR3 is built from 15 residues. CDR3 nucleotide sequence: TGTGCCACCAGGGGGGTCGGGACCCTTTACAATGAGCAGTTCTTC. It yields the protein CATRGVGTLYNEQFF.

A word on this clone: Additional DNA sequences in this sample encode the identical CDR3. The rearrangement uses TRBV27 and TRBJ1-2; D not resolved. The CDR3 totals 14 residues. Germline CDR1 MNHEY, CDR2 SMNVEV (reference sequence). Trimming left V 0 bases short and J 5 bases short, with 10 bases between. The CDR3 here is CASSLSRTGYGYTF. The CDR3 nucleotides read TGTGCCAGCAGTTTATCCCGGACCGGGTATGGCTACACCTTC.

V gene TRBV7-2 combines with J gene TRBJ2-7; D might be TRBD1 (5 bases). Trimming removed 3 bases at V and 0 bases at J, with 9 bases between. There are 14 residues in the CDR3. Per germline, CDR1 SGHTA and CDR2 FQGNSA. CDR3 protein: CASSFHTGSYEQYF. CDR3 bases: TGTGCCAGCAGCTTCCACACAGGCTCCTACGAGCAGTACTTC.

This clone was seen only once. This chain joins TRBV14 and TRBJ1-3; D gene unclear. Deletions cut 0 bases from V and 2 bases from J, with 14 bases between. From germline, CDR1 is SGHDN and CDR2 FVKESK. The CDR3 sequence is 17 residues long. Written as DNA, the CDR3 is TGTGCCAGCAGCCAAGATCCTCCGGTCATCCCTGGAAACACCATATATTTT. Protein product: CASSQDPPVIPGNTIYF.

CDR3 region: CASSEGQGRQPQHF. DNA of the CDR3: TGTGCCAGCAGCGAGGGACAGGGAAGGCAGCCCCAGCATTTT. The rearrangement joins TRBV7-9 to TRBJ1-5; the match to TRBD1 covers 9 bases. Germline V CDR1 and CDR2: SEHNR, FQNEAQ (reference sequence). Trimming at V came to 5 bases and at J to 7 bases, leaving 6 bases not matched to a gene. CDR3 length equals 14 residues.

The J gene is TRBJ1-2, the V gene TRBV28; D remains unclear. The CDR3 has 13 amino acids. The germline gives CDR1 MDHEN, CDR2 SYDVKM. V gave up 5 bases and J gave up 1 base, with 8 bases separating them. For the CDR3, the DNA is TGTGCCAGCAGTAACCGCAATAACTATGGCTACACCTTC. Protein sequence: CASSNRNNYGYTF.

CDR3 bases: TGTGCCAGCAGCGGGACTAGCACGGCCTACAATGAGCAGTTCTTC. It specifies CASSGTSTAYNEQFF. The chain links TRBV2 to TRBJ2-1; TRBD2 matches 9 bases. V was clipped by 6 bases and J by 2 bases; unmatched bases: 5. Germline lookup yields CDR1 SNHLY and CDR2 FYNNEI. The CDR3 is 15 amino acids.

CDR3 in amino acids: CASKKYGGNTGELFF. In DNA, the CDR3 is TGTGCCAGCAAAAAATACGGGGGAAACACCGGGGAGCTGTTTTTT. This chain connects TRBV6-5 to TRBJ2-2, with D tentatively TRBD2 (6 bases). The V gene's germline CDR1 is MNHEY and CDR2 SVGAGI. CDR3 size: 15 residues. V was pared by 7 bases and J by 2 bases, with 14 bases between.

This chain uses TRBV7-6 with TRBJ2-2; D is ambiguous. This CDR3 is 15 amino acids long. V lost 0 bases and J 1 base, leaving 6 bases between the germline ends. Germline-derived CDR1 and CDR2 are SGHVS and FNYEAQ. The CDR3 bases are TGTGCCAGCAGCTTAGCTGTAGGGAACACCGGGGAGCTGTTTTTT. Protein sequence: CASSLAVGNTGELFF.

In this sample, this clone turned up a few times. Other DNA sequences in the same sample also yield this CDR3. This chain connects TRBV9 to TRBJ2-7, with D perhaps given as TRBD1 or TRBD2 (5 bases each). Germline values: CDR1 SGDLS, CDR2 YYNGEE. V dropped 0 bases and J dropped 2 bases, with 9 bases sitting between them. This CDR3 region has 14 residues. CDR3 in DNA: TGTGCCAGCAGCGTAGGGGGACGTACCTACGAGCAGTACTTC. Its protein is CASSVGGRTYEQYF.